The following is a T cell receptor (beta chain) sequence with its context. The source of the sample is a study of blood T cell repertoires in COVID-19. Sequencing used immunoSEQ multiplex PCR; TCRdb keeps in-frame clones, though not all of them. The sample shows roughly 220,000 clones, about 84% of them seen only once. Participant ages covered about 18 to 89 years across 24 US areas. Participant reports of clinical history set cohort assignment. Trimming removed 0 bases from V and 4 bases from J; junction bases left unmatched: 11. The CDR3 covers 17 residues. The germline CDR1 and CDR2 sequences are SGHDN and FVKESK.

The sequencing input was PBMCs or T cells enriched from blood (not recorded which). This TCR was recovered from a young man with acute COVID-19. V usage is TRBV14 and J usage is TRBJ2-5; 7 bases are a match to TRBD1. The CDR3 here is CASSQDIGTVVGETQYF. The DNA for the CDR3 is TGTGCCAGCAGCCAAGATATTGGGACAGTAGTCGGAGAGACCCAGTACTTC.